The rows below give T cell receptor beta chains drawn from one sample of a study of shared clonotypes between healthy human individuals. Sequencing was performed with immunoSEQ multiplex PCR; in TCRdb, only in-frame clones are kept and a portion is missing. There are about 960,000 clones in the sample; about three quarters occur only once, and nearly 1.5% lies in the top ten. The sequenced sample consisted of memory CD4+ T cells sorted from blood. Receptor source: a man aged 18 to 35 in good health. CDR3s include the opening cysteine and the closing phenylalanine or tryptophan. D genes are given only for firm matches. The size entry is marked missing in some rows and otherwise reads once, few, many or a size class.

D gene	J gene	V gene	clone size	CDR3 DNA	CDR3 protein
.	TRBJ2-1	TRBV30	.	TGTGCCTGGAGTGTACTTGAGTTTCAGGGGATGGGGGAGCCCTACAATGAGCAGTTCTTC	CAWSVLEFQGMGEPYNEQFF
.	TRBJ1-2	TRBV7-9	.	TGTGCCAGCAGCTTAGCGCAGGTCAGCCCTGACTATGGCTACACCTTC	CASSLAQVSPDYGYTF
TRBD1	TRBJ1-6	TRBV6-5	few	TGTGCCAGCGGGTACCGGGACAGAAATTCACCCCTCCACTTT	CASGYRDRNSPLHF
.	TRBJ1-1	TRBV30	once	TGTGCCTGGAGTGTCTCGGCTAACACTGAAGCTTTCTTT	CAWSVSANTEAFF
.	TRBJ2-7	TRBV6-1	.	TGTGCCAGCAGTGAAGCTTACCCGGCAGAGCAGTACTTC	CASSEAYPAEQYF
.	TRBJ1-5	TRBV7-2	.	TGTGCCAGCAGCAGGGTTGGACAGCCCCAGCATTTT	CASSRVGQPQHF
TRBD2	TRBJ2-3	TRBV27	once	TGTGCCAGCAGGCGCCTCGGACTAGCGGTCACAGATACGCAGTATTTT	CASRRLGLAVTDTQYF
.	TRBJ1-1	TRBV7-9	.	TGTGCCAGCAGCTTAGAGGCAGCGAACACTGAAGCTTTCTTT	CASSLEAANTEAFF
.	TRBJ1-2	TRBV6-1	.	TGTGCCATCCTCCTTAACATTGGCTATAAGGATGGCTACACCTTC	CAILLNIGYKDGYTF
.	TRBJ2-3	TRBV7-9	.	TGTGCCAGTGACAGAGAGGGGAGAGATACGCAGTATTTT	CASDREGRDTQYF
.	TRBJ1-2	TRBV4-3	once	TGCGCCAGCAGCCAAGATCGGTGGACTTACCAAGATGGCTACACCTTC	CASSQDRWTYQDGYTF
TRBD1	TRBJ1-6	TRBV6-1	.	TGTGCCAGCAGGATGACAGGGAGTAATTCACCCCTCCACTTT	CASRMTGSNSPLHF
TRBD2	TRBJ2-3	TRBV5-4	.	TGTGCCAGCAGCCTGCGCACTAGCGGGAGAACAGATACGCAGTATTTT	CASSLRTSGRTDTQYF
.	TRBJ1-5	TRBV15	.	TGTGCCACCAGCAGAGTAAGTGGGTTTCGCAATCAGCCCCAGCATTTT	CATSRVSGFRNQPQHF
.	TRBJ2-3	TRBV5-4	few	TGTGCCAGCGGGCTAGCGTGGACAGATACGCAGTATTTT	CASGLAWTDTQYF
.	TRBJ2-5	TRBV6-6	many	TGTGCCAGCGCAAGGGAGGGGGCGGAGACCCAGTACTTC	CASAREGAETQYF
TRBD1	TRBJ1-2	TRBV2	many	TGTGCCAGCAGCTATACAAGGACAGGGTCGGACGGCTACACCTTC	CASSYTRTGSDGYTF
.	TRBJ1-5	TRBV2	.	TGTGCCAGCAGTGAAGAGGTCAATCAGCCCCAGCATTTT	CASSEEVNQPQHF
.	TRBJ1-3	TRBV4-3	.	TGCGCCAGCAGCCAAAAACAGGCGTATGGAAACACCATATATTTT	CASSQKQAYGNTIYF
.	TRBJ2-3	TRBV7-8	.	TGTGCCAGCAGCCCCAGGGAGACCCACACAGATACGCAGTATTTT	CASSPRETHTDTQYF
.	TRBJ2-5	TRBV6-6	once	TGTGCCAGCAGTTATGGGGGTCAGACCCAGTACTTC	CASSYGGQTQYF
.	TRBJ2-2	TRBV18	.	TGTGCCAGCTCACCACCGCTACAGGGTGGCACCGGGGAGCTGTTTTTT	CASSPPLQGGTGELFF
.	TRBJ1-1	TRBV14	.	TGTGCCAGCAGCCAACTGACTCTCAACTTTGGGGCTGAAGCTTTCTTT	CASSQLTLNFGAEAFF
.	TRBJ2-3	TRBV9	.	TGTGCCAGCAGCCCCGCTGGGAGCACAGATACGCAGTATTTT	CASSPAGSTDTQYF
.	TRBJ2-5	TRBV5-4	.	TGTGCCAGCAGCTTCAGGGAGACCCAGTACTTC	CASSFRETQYF
TRBD2	TRBJ2-2	TRBV2	.	TGTGCCAGCAAGCGGGGGGCGAACACCGGGGAGCTGTTTTTT	CASKRGANTGELFF
.	TRBJ2-7	TRBV2	.	TGTGCCAGCAGTGCCCGTCAGGACTACGAGCAGTACTTC	CASSARQDYEQYF
.	TRBJ2-2	TRBV29-1	few	TGCAGCGCTGGACAGACGAACACCGGGGAGCTGTTTTTT	CSAGQTNTGELFF
.	TRBJ1-1	TRBV19	few	TGTGCCAGTAGTAAGAGGGGACAGAACACTGAAGCTTTCTTT	CASSKRGQNTEAFF
.	TRBJ1-3	TRBV25-1	many	TGTGCCAGCAGTGAAGGAGCGCTCTCTGGAAACACCATATATTTT	CASSEGALSGNTIYF
TRBD2	TRBJ2-3	TRBV5-1	.	TGCGCCAGCAGCTCGTTGACTAGCGGGGGGTTGGATACGCAGTATTTT	CASSSLTSGGLDTQYF
.	TRBJ2-3	TRBV9	.	TGTGCCAGCAGCTTATCCTTAGCCGGTGAAACGCAGTATTTT	CASSLSLAGETQYF
.	TRBJ2-1	TRBV7-9	.	TGTGCCAGCAGCTTTGGGGCAGGTCTGCTCCCTGAGCAGTTCTTC	CASSFGAGLLPEQFF
.	TRBJ2-7	TRBV15	.	TGTGCCACCAGCAGAGGGGGGCCGGGACAAGGACCCTACGAGCAGTACTTC	CATSRGGPGQGPYEQYF
.	TRBJ2-5	TRBV11-1	.	TGTGCCAGCAGCTCCGATGGTGTCGGACAAGAGACCCAGTACTTC	CASSSDGVGQETQYF
.	TRBJ2-7	TRBV6-5	.	TGTGCCAGCAGTTACCACCCGGAAGGCGAGCAGTACTTC	CASSYHPEGEQYF
.	TRBJ1-1	TRBV7-9	few	TGTGCCAGCAGCTTTGGGGGATATACTGAAGCTTTCTTT	CASSFGGYTEAFF
TRBD1	TRBJ1-5	TRBV7-2	.	TGTGCCAGCAGCGGGGACAGGCGACAGCCCCAGCATTTT	CASSGDRRQPQHF
.	TRBJ1-6	TRBV15	.	TGTGCCACCAGCAGAGATCCCTCATCACCCCTCCACTTT	CATSRDPSSPLHF
TRBD1	TRBJ2-1	TRBV2	.	TGTGCCAGCAGTGTGTCAGGGGGCCAGTACAATGAGCAGTTCTTC	CASSVSGGQYNEQFF
TRBD1	TRBJ1-2	TRBV10-3	.	TGTGCCATCAGTGAAGACCAGACAGGGATCCCCTATGGCTACACCTTC	CAISEDQTGIPYGYTF
TRBD2	TRBJ2-7	TRBV7-2	.	TGTGCCAGCAGCCGCAGGACTAGCGGGGGTTCCTACGAGCAGTACTTC	CASSRRTSGGSYEQYF
TRBD1	TRBJ1-6	TRBV6-1	.	TGTGCCAGCATGGTCCAGGGGGTGGCTTCACCCCTCCACTTT	CASMVQGVASPLHF
.	TRBJ1-1	TRBV4-3	.	TGCGCCAGCAGCCAAGTGGTACGGAACACTGAAGCTTTCTTT	CASSQVVRNTEAFF
.	TRBJ1-1	TRBV5-4	.	TGTGCCAGCAGCGAAATGGACCGGGACCCGAGGACTGAAGCTTTCTTT	CASSEMDRDPRTEAFF
.	TRBJ2-7	TRBV6-6	.	TGTGCCAGCAGTTACGCCCGCACAGGATACGAGCAGTACTTC	CASSYARTGYEQYF
TRBD1	TRBJ1-2	TRBV27	few	TGTGCCAGCAGTCCTTCCCGGGACAGATCTAACTATGGCTACACCTTC	CASSPSRDRSNYGYTF
TRBD2	TRBJ2-2	TRBV7-2	.	TGTGCCAGCGCTAGGGGGACTAGCGGGAGAAACACCGGGGAGCTGTTTTTT	CASARGTSGRNTGELFF
TRBD1	TRBJ1-6	TRBV25-1	few	TGTGCCAGCAAATCTGTTGGGACAGGGGAAAATTCACCCCTCCACTTT	CASKSVGTGENSPLHF
.	TRBJ2-1	TRBV6-1	.	TGTGCCAGCAGTGGACGCTTAGCAGGCAGCTCCTACAATGAGCAGTTCTTC	CASSGRLAGSSYNEQFF
TRBD2	TRBJ2-3	TRBV30	.	TGTGCCTGGGTTAGGACTAGTCACACAGATACGCAGTATTTT	CAWVRTSHTDTQYF
.	TRBJ2-5	TRBV2	.	TGTGCCAGCAGGGATCACCAAAACCAAGAGACCCAGTACTTC	CASRDHQNQETQYF
.	TRBJ2-1	TRBV7-9	.	TGTGCCAGCACTCTAAGTTTCGGGGCTTACAATGAGCAGTTCTTC	CASTLSFGAYNEQFF
.	TRBJ1-1	TRBV6-6	.	TGTGCCAGCAGTTACACGGGAGGGGTGAACACTGAAGCTTTCTTT	CASSYTGGVNTEAFF
TRBD2	TRBJ2-2	TRBV5-1	.	TGCGCCAGCAACCCGGGACTAGTAAACACCGGGGAGCTGTTTTTT	CASNPGLVNTGELFF
TRBD1	TRBJ2-1	TRBV30	.	TGTGCCTGGGAGACAGGGGGCCCCTACAATGAGCAGTTCTTC	CAWETGGPYNEQFF
TRBD1	TRBJ2-2	TRBV2	.	TGTGCCAGCAGCGGTGTGACAGGGGGCAACGGGGAGCTGTTTTTT	CASSGVTGGNGELFF
TRBD1	TRBJ1-2	TRBV29-1	few	TGCAGCGTTGGGGCAGGGGGCTATGGCTACACCTTC	CSVGAGGYGYTF